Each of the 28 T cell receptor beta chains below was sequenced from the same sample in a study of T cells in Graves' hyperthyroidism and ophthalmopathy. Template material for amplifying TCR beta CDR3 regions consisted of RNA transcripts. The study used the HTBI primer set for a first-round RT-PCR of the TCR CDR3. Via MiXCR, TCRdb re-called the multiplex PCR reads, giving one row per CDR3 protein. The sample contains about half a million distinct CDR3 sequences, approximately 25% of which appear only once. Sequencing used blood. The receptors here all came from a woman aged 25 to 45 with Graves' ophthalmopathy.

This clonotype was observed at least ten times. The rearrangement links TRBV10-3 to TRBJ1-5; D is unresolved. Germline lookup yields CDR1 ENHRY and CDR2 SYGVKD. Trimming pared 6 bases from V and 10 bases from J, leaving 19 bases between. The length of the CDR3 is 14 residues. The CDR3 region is CAISRGSEEGPQHF. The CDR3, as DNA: TGTGCCATCAGCCGGGGTTCGGAAGAGGGACCCCAGCATTTT.

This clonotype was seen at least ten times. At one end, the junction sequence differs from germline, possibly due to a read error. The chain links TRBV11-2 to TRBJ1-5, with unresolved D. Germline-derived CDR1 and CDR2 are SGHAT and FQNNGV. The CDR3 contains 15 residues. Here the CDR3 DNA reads TGTGCCAGCAGCTTAGACTCTGAGGTTGATCATCCCCAGCATTTT. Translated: CASSLDSEVDHPQHF.

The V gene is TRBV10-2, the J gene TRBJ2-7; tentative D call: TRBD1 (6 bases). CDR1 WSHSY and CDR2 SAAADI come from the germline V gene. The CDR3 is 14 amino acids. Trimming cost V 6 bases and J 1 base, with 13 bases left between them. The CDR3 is CASSKDRLSYEQYF. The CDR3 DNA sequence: TGCGCCAGCAGCAAGGACAGACTATCCTACGAGCAGTACTTC.

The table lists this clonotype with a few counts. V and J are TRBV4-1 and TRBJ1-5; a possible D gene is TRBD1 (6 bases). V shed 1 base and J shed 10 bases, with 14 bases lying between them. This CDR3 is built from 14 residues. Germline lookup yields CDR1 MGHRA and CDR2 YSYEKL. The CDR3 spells CASSQGGGREPQHF. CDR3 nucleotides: TGCGCCAGCAGCCAAGGAGGGGGTCGTGAACCCCAGCATTTT.

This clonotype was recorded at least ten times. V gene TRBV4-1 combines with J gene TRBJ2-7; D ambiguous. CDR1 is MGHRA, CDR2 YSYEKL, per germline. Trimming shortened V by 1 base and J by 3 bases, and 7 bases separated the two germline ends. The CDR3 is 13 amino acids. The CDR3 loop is CASSQVHSYEQYF. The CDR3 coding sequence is TGCGCCAGCAGCCAAGTGCACAGCTACGAGCAGTACTTC.

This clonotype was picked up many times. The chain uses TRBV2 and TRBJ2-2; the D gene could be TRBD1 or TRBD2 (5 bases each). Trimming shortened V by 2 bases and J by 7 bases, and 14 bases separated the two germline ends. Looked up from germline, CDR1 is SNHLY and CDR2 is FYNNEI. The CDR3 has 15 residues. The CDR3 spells CASSETREKVGELFF. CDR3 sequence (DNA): TGTGCCAGCAGTGAAACCAGGGAGAAGGTCGGGGAGCTGTTTTTT.

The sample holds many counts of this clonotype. The CDR3 sequence is CASRSTGGRETQYF. The CDR3, as DNA: TGTGCCAGCAGGTCGACAGGGGGCCGTGAGACCCAGTACTTC. The chain carries TRBV12-3 or TRBV12-4 and TRBJ2-5; 10 nucleotides align to TRBD1. Trimming at V came to 6 bases and at J to 5 bases, leaving 6 bases not matched to a gene. The CDR3 contains 14 residues.

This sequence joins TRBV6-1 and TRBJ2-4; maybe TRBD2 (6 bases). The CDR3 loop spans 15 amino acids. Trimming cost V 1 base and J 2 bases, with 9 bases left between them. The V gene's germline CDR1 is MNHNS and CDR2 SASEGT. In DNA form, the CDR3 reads TGTGCCAGCAGTGAAGGCGGGGCATCCAAAAACATTCAGTACTTC. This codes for CASSEGGASKNIQYF.

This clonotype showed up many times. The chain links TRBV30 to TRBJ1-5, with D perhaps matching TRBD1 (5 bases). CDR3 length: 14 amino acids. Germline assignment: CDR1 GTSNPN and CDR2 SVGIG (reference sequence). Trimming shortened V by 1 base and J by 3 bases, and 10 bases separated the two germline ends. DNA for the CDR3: TGTGCCTGGAGTGCGACAGTTTTCAATCAGCCCCAGCATTTT. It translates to CAWSATVFNQPQHF.

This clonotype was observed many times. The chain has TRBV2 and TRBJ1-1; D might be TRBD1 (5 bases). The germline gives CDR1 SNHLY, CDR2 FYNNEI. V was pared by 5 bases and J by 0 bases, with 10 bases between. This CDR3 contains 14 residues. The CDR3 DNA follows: TGTGCCAGCAGTATGGGGGGGGTGAACACTGAAGCTTTCTTT. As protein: CASSMGGVNTEAFF.

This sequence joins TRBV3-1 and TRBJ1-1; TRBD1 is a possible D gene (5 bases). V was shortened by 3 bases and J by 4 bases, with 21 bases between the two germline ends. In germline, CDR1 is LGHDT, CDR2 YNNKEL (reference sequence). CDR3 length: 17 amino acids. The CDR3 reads CASSQNGTPTPVTEAFF. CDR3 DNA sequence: TGTGCCAGCAGCCAGAACGGGACGCCTACCCCCGTCACTGAAGCTTTCTTT.

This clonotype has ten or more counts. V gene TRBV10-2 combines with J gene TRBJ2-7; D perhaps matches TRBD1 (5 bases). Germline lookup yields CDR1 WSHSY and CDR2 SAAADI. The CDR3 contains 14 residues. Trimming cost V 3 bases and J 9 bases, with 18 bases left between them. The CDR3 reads CASSDSQGPSVQYF. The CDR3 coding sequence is TGCGCCAGCAGTGATTCCCAGGGCCCCTCGGTGCAGTACTTC.

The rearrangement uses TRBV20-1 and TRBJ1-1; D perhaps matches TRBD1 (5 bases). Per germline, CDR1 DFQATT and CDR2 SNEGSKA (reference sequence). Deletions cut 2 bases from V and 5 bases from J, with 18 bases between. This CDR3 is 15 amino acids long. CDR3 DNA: TGCAGTGCTAGACCACTACAGGAGGAAGATACTGAAGCTTTCTTT. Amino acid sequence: CSARPLQEEDTEAFF.

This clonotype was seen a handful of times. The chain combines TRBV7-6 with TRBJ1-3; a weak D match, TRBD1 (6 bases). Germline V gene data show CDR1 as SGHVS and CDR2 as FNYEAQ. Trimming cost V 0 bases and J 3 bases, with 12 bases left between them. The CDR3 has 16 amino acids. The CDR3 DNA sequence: TGTGCCAGCAGCTTAGCGACACAGGGTGGTGGAAACACCATATATTTT. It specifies CASSLATQGGGNTIYF.

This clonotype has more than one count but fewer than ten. CDR3 coding DNA: TGCAGTGCTGCAGATGAGGCCGGCTACGAGCAGTACTTC. It yields the protein CSAADEAGYEQYF. The chain recombines TRBV20-1 with TRBJ2-7; D is unresolved. This CDR3 contains 13 residues. Germline CDR1 is DFQATT and CDR2 is SNEGSKA (reference sequence). Between the trimmed V and J ends, which lost 5 bases and 3 bases, there was a span of 14 bases.

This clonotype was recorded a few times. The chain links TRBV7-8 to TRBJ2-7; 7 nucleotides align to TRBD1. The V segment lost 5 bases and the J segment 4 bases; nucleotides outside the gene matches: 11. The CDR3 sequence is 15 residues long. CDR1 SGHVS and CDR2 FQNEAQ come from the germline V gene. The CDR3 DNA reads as TGTGCCAGCAGCGCAACCCCTGGCAGGGGGTACGAGCAGTACTTC. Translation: CASSATPGRGYEQYF.

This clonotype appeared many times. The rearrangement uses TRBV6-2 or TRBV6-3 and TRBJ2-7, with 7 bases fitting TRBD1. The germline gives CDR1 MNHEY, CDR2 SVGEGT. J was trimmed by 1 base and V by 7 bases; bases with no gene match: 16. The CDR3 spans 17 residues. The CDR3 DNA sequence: TGTGCCAGCAAAGGTGCGACAGGGCGAGGGCAATCCTACGAGCAGTACTTC. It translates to CASKGATGRGQSYEQYF.

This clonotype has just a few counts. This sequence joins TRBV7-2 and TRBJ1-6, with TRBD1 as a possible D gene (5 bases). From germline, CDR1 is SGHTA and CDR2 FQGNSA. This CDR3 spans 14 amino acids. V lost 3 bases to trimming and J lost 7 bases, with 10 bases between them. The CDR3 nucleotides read TGTGCCAGCAGCTTTCGGGGGGACAATTCACCCCTCCACTTT. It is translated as CASSFRGDNSPLHF.

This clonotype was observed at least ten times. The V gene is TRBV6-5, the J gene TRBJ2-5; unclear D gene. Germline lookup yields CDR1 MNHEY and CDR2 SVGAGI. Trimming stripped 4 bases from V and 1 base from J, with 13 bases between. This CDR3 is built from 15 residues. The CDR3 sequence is CASSSMGRFQETQYF. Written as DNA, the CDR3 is TGTGCCAGCAGTTCGATGGGCAGATTCCAAGAGACCCAGTACTTC.

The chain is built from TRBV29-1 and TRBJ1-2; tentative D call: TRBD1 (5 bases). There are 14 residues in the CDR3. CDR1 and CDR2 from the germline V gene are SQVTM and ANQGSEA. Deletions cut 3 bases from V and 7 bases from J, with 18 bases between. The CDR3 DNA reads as TGCAGCGTTGACCCACTTCAGGGCTGGGGTGGCTACACCTTC. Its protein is CSVDPLQGWGGYTF.

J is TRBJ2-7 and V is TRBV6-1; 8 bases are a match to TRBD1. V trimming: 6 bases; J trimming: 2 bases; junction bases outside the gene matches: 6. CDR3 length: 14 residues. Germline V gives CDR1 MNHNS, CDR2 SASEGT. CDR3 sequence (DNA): TGTGCCAGCAGGGGCGACAGGGGCACCTACGAGCAGTACTTC. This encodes CASRGDRGTYEQYF.

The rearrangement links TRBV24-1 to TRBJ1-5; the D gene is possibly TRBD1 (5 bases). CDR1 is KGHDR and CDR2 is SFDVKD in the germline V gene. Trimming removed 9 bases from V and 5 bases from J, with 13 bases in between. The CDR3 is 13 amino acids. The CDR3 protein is CATGWGADQPQHF. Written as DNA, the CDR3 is TGTGCCACCGGCTGGGGCGCGGATCAGCCCCAGCATTTT.

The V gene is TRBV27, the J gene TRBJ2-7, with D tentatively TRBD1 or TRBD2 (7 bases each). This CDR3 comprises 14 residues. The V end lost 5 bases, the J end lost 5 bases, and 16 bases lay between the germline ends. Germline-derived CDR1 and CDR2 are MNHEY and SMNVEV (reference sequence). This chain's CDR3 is CASSPAGQTHEQYF. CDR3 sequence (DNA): TGTGCCAGCAGTCCAGCGGGACAGACCCACGAGCAGTACTTC.

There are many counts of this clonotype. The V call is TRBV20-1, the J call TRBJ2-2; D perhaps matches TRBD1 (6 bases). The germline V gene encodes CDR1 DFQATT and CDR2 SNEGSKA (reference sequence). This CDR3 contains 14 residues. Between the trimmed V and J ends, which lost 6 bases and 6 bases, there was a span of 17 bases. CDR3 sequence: CSAGTGTTAGELFF. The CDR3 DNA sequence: TGCAGTGCGGGGACCGGGACAACGGCCGGGGAGCTGTTTTTT.

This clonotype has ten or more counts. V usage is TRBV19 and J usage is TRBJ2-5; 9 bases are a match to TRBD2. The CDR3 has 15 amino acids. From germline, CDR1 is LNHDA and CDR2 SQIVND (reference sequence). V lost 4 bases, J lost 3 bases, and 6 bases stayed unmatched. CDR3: CASSTLAGSEETQYF. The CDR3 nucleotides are TGTGCCAGTAGTACCCTAGCGGGAAGCGAAGAGACCCAGTACTTC.

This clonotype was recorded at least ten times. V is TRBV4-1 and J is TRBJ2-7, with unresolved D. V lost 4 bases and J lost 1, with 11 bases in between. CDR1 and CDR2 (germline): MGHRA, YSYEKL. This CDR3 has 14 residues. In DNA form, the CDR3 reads TGCGCCAGCAGCCTGAAGGACGTTTCCTACGAGCAGTACTTC. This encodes CASSLKDVSYEQYF.

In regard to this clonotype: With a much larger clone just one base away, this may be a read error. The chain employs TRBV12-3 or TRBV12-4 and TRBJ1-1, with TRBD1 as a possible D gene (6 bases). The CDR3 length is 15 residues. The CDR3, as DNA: TGTGCCAGCATAAGACTAGGACAGTTGAACACTGAAGCTTGCTTT. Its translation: CASIRLGQLNTEACF.

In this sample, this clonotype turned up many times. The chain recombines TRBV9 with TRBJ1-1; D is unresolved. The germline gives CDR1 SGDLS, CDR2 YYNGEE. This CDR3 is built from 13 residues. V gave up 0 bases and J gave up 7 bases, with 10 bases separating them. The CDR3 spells CASSVDLKNEAFF. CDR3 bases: TGTGCCAGCAGCGTAGATCTTAAGAATGAAGCTTTCTTT.